Listed here are 30 T cell receptor beta chains from one sample, sequenced in a study of blood T cell repertoires in COVID-19. Repertoires were generated with immunoSEQ multiplex PCR, while TCRdb's copy carries only in-frame clones and drops some. Of under 300,000 clones listed, 88% were seen once; the top ten hold less than 3%. Sequencing was performed on PBMCs or T cells enriched from blood (not recorded which). All receptors come from a woman aged 45-59 years who had recovered from COVID-19.

In this sample, this clone turned up a few times. V gene TRBV7-2 combines with J gene TRBJ2-7, with D perhaps TRBD1 (6 bases). CDR3 length: 16 amino acids. Germline lookup yields CDR1 SGHTA and CDR2 FQGNSA. The germline V and J ends were trimmed by 3 bases and 0 bases, with 15 bases remaining between them. The CDR3 loop is CASSFQGTPSSYEQYF. CDR3 nucleotides: TGTGCCAGCAGCTTTCAGGGGACACCTTCCTCCTACGAGCAGTACTTC.

The table lists this clone with a few counts. The rearrangement joins TRBV11-2 to TRBJ2-1; D gene uncertain. The V end was cut by 4 bases, the J end by 6 bases, with 10 bases between. Germline V CDR1 and CDR2: SGHAT, FQNNGV. This CDR3 region has 13 residues. The CDR3 DNA reads TGTGCCAGCAGCTACGAACTCGGCAATGAGCAGTTCTTC. It is translated as CASSYELGNEQFF.

The chain recombines TRBV28 with TRBJ2-1; 7 bases are a match to TRBD2. CDR3 length equals 14 residues. Germline V gene lookup returns CDR1 MDHEN and CDR2 SYDVKM. Losses at the gene ends were 7 bases for V and 1 base for J; bases not matched to a gene: 4. The CDR3 DNA reads as TGTGCCAGCAACCCAGCGGGATCCTACAATGAGCAGTTCTTC. As protein: CASNPAGSYNEQFF.

The rearrangement joins TRBV29-1 to TRBJ2-7; D might be TRBD1 (6 bases). CDR1 SQVTM and CDR2 ANQGSEA come from the germline V gene. This CDR3 contains 13 residues. V dropped 4 bases and J dropped 4 bases, with 14 bases sitting between them. CDR3 sequence reads: CSVGGGQTYEQYF. CDR3 coding DNA: TGCAGCGTTGGAGGCGGACAGACGTACGAGCAGTACTTC.

The chain employs TRBV10-3 and TRBJ2-3; 7 bases map to TRBD1. CDR3 length: 14 residues. V lost 4 bases to trimming and J lost 4 bases; unmatched junction nucleotides: 5. Germline-derived CDR1 and CDR2 are ENHRY and SYGVKD. CDR3 in DNA: TGTGCCATCAGTGGTACGACAGGGCCAGATACGCAGTATTTT. This encodes CAISGTTGPDTQYF.

V is TRBV30 and J is TRBJ2-5; 7 positions match TRBD1. Trimming at V came to 3 bases and at J to 2 bases, leaving 12 bases not matched to a gene. Germline CDR1 GTSNPN, CDR2 SVGIG (reference sequence). The CDR3 extends over 16 amino acids. Written as DNA, the CDR3 is TGTGCCTGGAGCCTACTCGACCGGGACAGTCAAGAGACCCAGTACTTC. As protein: CAWSLLDRDSQETQYF.

The rearrangement joins TRBV18 to TRBJ2-7; TRBD2 is a possible D gene (6 bases). This CDR3 has 13 residues. V shed 2 bases and J shed 6 bases, with 11 bases lying between them. The germline gives CDR1 KGHSH, CDR2 LQKENI. The CDR3 spells CASSPWREAEQYF. The CDR3 DNA reads as TGTGCCAGCTCACCATGGAGGGAGGCCGAGCAGTACTTC.

This sequence joins TRBV19 and TRBJ2-2; the match to TRBD2 covers 7 bases. V gave up 6 bases and J gave up 2 bases; unmatched junction bases: 6. The CDR3 sequence is 15 residues long. Per the germline V gene, CDR1 is LNHDA and CDR2 is SQIVND (reference sequence). CDR3 loop: CASSGDYRNTGELFF. CDR3 bases: TGTGCCAGTAGCGGGGACTATCGCAACACCGGGGAGCTGTTTTTT.

The chain carries TRBV28 and TRBJ2-3; 14 bases match TRBD2. Trimming cost V 9 bases and J 4 bases; bases outside gene matches: 9. Germline-derived CDR1 and CDR2 are MDHEN and SYDVKM. The CDR3 loop spans 16 amino acids. CDR3 residues: CASRRGTSGGSDTQYF. The CDR3, as DNA: TGTGCCAGTAGGCGGGGGACTAGCGGGGGTTCAGATACGCAGTATTTT.

The chain is built from TRBV10-3 and TRBJ2-7; TRBD1 might be the D (5 bases). V lost 3 bases to trimming and J lost 7 bases, with 10 bases between them. CDR1 and CDR2 (germline): ENHRY, SYGVKD. This CDR3 comprises 12 residues. CDR3 amino acids: CAISDRRQEQYF. CDR3 in DNA: TGTGCCATCAGTGACCGAAGACAGGAGCAGTACTTC.

The chain links TRBV7-8 to TRBJ2-1, with D perhaps matching TRBD2 (6 bases). The germline CDR1 and CDR2 sequences are SGHVS and FQNEAQ. Trimming took 4 bases from V and 4 from J, leaving 11 bases between them. This CDR3 contains 14 residues. In nucleotides, the CDR3 is TGTGCCAGCAGCTCAGGACTACAATACAATGAGCAGTTCTTC. Translating gives CASSSGLQYNEQFF.

This chain connects TRBV27 to TRBJ1-6; D is possibly TRBD1 (6 bases). In germline, CDR1 is MNHEY, CDR2 SMNVEV (reference sequence). V gave up 5 bases and J gave up 11 bases, with 25 bases separating them. The CDR3 runs 17 residues. The CDR3 sequence: CASSPRTEGHSGAPLHF. The CDR3 DNA sequence: TGTGCCAGCAGTCCCAGGACAGAGGGGCATTCGGGTGCACCCCTCCACTTT.

This sequence joins TRBV3-1 (or the pseudogene TRBV3-2) and TRBJ1-1; the D is unclear. Germline V gives CDR1 LGHDT, CDR2 YNNKEL (reference sequence). Trimming cost V 0 bases and J 4 bases, with 12 bases left between them. The CDR3 is 15 amino acids. The CDR3 nucleotides read TGTGCCAGCAGCCAAGACAATCCCACGAGCACTGAAGCTTTCTTT. It is translated as CASSQDNPTSTEAFF.

The rearrangement uses TRBV2 and TRBJ1-2; D might be TRBD1 (5 bases). V shed 2 bases and J shed 3 bases, with 10 bases lying between them. The germline gives CDR1 SNHLY, CDR2 FYNNEI. This CDR3 has 14 residues. The CDR3 sequence: CASSENRQDYGYTF. CDR3 in DNA: TGTGCCAGCAGTGAAAACAGGCAGGACTATGGCTACACCTTC.

This sequence joins TRBV7-8 and TRBJ1-4; TRBD1 is a possible D gene (5 bases). Germline CDR1 SGHVS, CDR2 FQNEAQ. The V and J ends lost 2 bases and 7 bases respectively, with 20 bases between them. This CDR3 region has 17 residues. The CDR3 DNA reads as TGTGCCAGCAGCTTACGTGGGGCATACACTTCAACTGAAAAACTGTTTTTT. Its translation: CASSLRGAYTSTEKLFF.

CDR3 loop: CASSGTSGNYEQYF. CDR3 in DNA: TGTGCCAGCAGTGGGACTAGCGGGAATTACGAGCAGTACTTC. The chain uses TRBV6-2 or TRBV6-3 and TRBJ2-7, with 13 bases identical to TRBD2. The CDR3 contains 14 residues. Germline V gene sequence: CDR1 MNHEY, CDR2 SVGEGT. Trimming took 5 bases from V and 4 from J; bases not matched to a gene: 2.

This clone showed up just a few times. The chain couples TRBV7-2 to TRBJ1-6; weak D call: TRBD1 (6 bases). CDR1 and CDR2 from the germline V gene are SGHTA and FQGNSA. Trimming pared 4 bases from V and 9 bases from J, leaving 16 bases between. The CDR3 spans 15 residues. CDR3 sequence reads: CASSSSGVWSSPLHF. CDR3 bases: TGTGCCAGCAGCTCCTCAGGGGTATGGAGTTCACCCCTCCACTTT.

This clone was observed a single time. The CDR3 sequence is CASSVRAGGGYTF. The CDR3 region has the DNA TGTGCCAGCAGCGTCAGGGCTGGTGGTGGCTACACCTTC. J is TRBJ1-2 and V is TRBV6-4, with D perhaps TRBD1 (5 bases). The CDR3 is 13 amino acids. The V end lost 6 bases, the J end lost 7 bases, and 15 bases lay between the germline ends. Germline assignment: CDR1 MRHNA and CDR2 SNTAGT.

CDR3 sequence: CASSVASGNTDTQYF. The CDR3 bases are TGTGCCAGCAGCGTAGCTAGCGGGAACACAGATACGCAGTATTTT. This sequence joins TRBV9 and TRBJ2-3; TRBD2 matches 9 bases. J lost 2 bases, V lost 0 bases, and 1 base had no gene match. CDR1 is SGDLS, CDR2 YYNGEE, per germline. This CDR3 comprises 15 residues.

The rearrangement joins TRBV21-1 to TRBJ1-5; TRBD1 reflects the table's D call only, with no check against the DNA. TRBV21-1 represents a pseudogene. The CDR3 totals 14 residues. The chain's CDR3 is CASSFRDSRRPQHF. The CDR3 DNA reads as TGTGCCAGCAGCTTCCGGGACAGCAGAAGGCCCCAGCATTTT.

The chain has TRBV28 and TRBJ1-2; TRBD1 matches 7 bases. The CDR3 is 13 amino acids. Germline-derived CDR1 and CDR2 are MDHEN and SYDVKM. V lost 5 bases and J lost 8; bases outside the gene matches: 8. CDR3 coding DNA: TGTGCCAGCAGTGGGACAGTGGCTCGGGGCTACACCTTC. It encodes CASSGTVARGYTF.

The gene calls are TRBV5-1 and TRBJ2-5; D perhaps matches TRBD1 (5 bases). This CDR3 spans 14 amino acids. The germline CDR1 and CDR2 sequences are SGHRS and YFSETQ. V was shortened by 6 bases and J by 1 base, with 13 bases between the two germline ends. The CDR3 DNA follows: TGCGCCAGCAACCTAGGGGTCCCCCAAGAGACCCAGTACTTC. This sequence encodes CASNLGVPQETQYF.

The rearrangement uses TRBV5-6 and TRBJ1-4; 7 bases map to TRBD1. V shed 3 bases and J 4 bases; nucleotides not matched to a gene: 6. From germline, CDR1 is SGHDT and CDR2 YYEEEE. CDR3 size: 15 residues. The CDR3 DNA follows: TGTGCCAGCAGCTCGTACGGGACAGATAATGAAAAACTGTTTTTT. This encodes CASSSYGTDNEKLFF. Full variable domain (rest looked up from reference TRBV5-6 and TRBJ1-4): DAGVTQSPTHLIKTRGQQVTLRCSPKSGHDTVSWYQQALGQGPQFIFQYYEEEERQRGNFPDRFSGHQFPNYSSELNVNALLLGDSALYLCASSSYGTDNEKLFFGSGTQLSVL.

This chain links TRBV7-8 with TRBJ2-4, with TRBD2 matching 7 bases. The CDR3 has 15 residues. V trimming: 5 bases; J trimming: 5 bases; junction bases outside the gene matches: 9. Germline lookup yields CDR1 SGHVS and CDR2 FQNEAQ. In DNA form, the CDR3 reads TGTGCCAGCAGCCCCCCGGCCGCGGGAGAAAACATTCAGTACTTC. Translated: CASSPPAAGENIQYF.

The chain employs TRBV7-2 and TRBJ1-1; 8 nucleotides agree with TRBD1. The CDR3 extends over 16 amino acids. V lost 5 bases, J lost 1 base, and 9 bases stayed unmatched. The germline gives CDR1 SGHTA, CDR2 FQGNSA. CDR3 sequence (DNA): TGTGCCAGCAGCAAAGGACAGGGTCCCCAGAACACTGAAGCTTTCTTT. Translated, it gives CASSKGQGPQNTEAFF.

The V and J genes are TRBV3-1 (or the pseudogene TRBV3-2) and TRBJ1-4; 8 positions agree with TRBD1. Germline V gene sequence: CDR1 LGHDT, CDR2 YNNKEL (reference sequence). The CDR3 runs to 17 residues. With V trimmed by 4 bases and J by 6 bases, 13 bases remained unmatched. CDR3 amino acids: CASSPERTGQGYEKLFF. The CDR3 DNA sequence: TGTGCCAGCAGCCCAGAAAGGACCGGACAGGGATATGAAAAACTGTTTTTT.

This chain uses TRBV19 with TRBJ2-3, with 15 bases aligning to TRBD2. The CDR3 sequence is 17 residues long. Unmatched junction bases numbered 7, after V lost 9 bases and J lost 0 bases. The germline V gene has CDR1 LNHDA and CDR2 SQIVND (reference sequence). The CDR3 DNA is TGTGCCAGCGGGACTAGCGGGAGGACCAGAAGCACAGATACGCAGTATTTT. Protein sequence: CASGTSGRTRSTDTQYF.

This sequence joins TRBV28 and TRBJ2-1, with D perhaps matching TRBD1 (5 bases). The CDR3 spans 15 residues. Per germline, CDR1 MDHEN and CDR2 SYDVKM. Trimming left V 3 bases short and J 4 bases short, with 13 bases between. The CDR3 spells CASSFQGLGYNEQFF. In nucleotides, the CDR3 is TGTGCCAGCAGTTTTCAGGGTTTGGGTTACAATGAGCAGTTCTTC.

In nucleotides, the CDR3 is TGTGCCAGCAGTAGCCGGGACAGGGGGCCCCAAGAGACCCAGTACTTC. Encoded protein: CASSSRDRGPQETQYF. This chain links TRBV28 with TRBJ2-5; 12 bases are a match to TRBD1. This CDR3 has 16 amino acids. The ends lost 5 bases at V and 1 base at J; junction bases unmatched: 5. Germline V gives CDR1 MDHEN, CDR2 SYDVKM. The variable domain in full, completed from reference TRBV28 and TRBJ2-5, reads DVKVTQSSRYLVKRTGEKVFLECVQDMDHENMFWYRQDPGLGLRLIYFSYDVKMKEKGDIPEGYSVSREKKERFSLILESASTNQTSMYLCASSSRDRGPQETQYFGPGTRLLVL.

The rearrangement links TRBV28 to TRBJ1-5, with 10 bases that match TRBD1. CDR3 length: 18 residues. Per germline, CDR1 MDHEN and CDR2 SYDVKM. V trimming: 6 bases; J trimming: 5 bases; junction bases outside the gene matches: 16. CDR3 amino acids: CASSSLISGQGYDQPQHF. CDR3 bases: TGTGCCAGCAGCTCGTTAATCTCGGGACAGGGGTATGATCAGCCCCAGCATTTT.